The 32 T cell receptor beta chains listed next were all sequenced from one sample in a study of early T cells in non-severe SARS-CoV-2 infection. Each CDR3 protein gets one entry after TCRdb re-called the 5' RACE reads with MiXCR. The profile shows 43,000 or so distinct CDR3 sequences, nearly 7.5% of them singletons. Sequencing was performed on whole blood. The receptors come from an adult who was a healthcare worker with PCR-confirmed SARS-CoV-2 infection or an uninfected control (not recorded which).

This clonotype was seen repeatedly, ten times or more. The V and J genes are TRBV5-5 and TRBJ1-3; D remains unclear. Germline CDR1 reads SGHKS; CDR2 reads YYEKEE (reference sequence). Trimming stripped 5 bases from V and 1 base from J, with 16 bases between. The CDR3 has 16 amino acids. CDR3 amino acids: CASSFAPGSSGNTIYF. CDR3 nucleotide sequence: TGTGCCAGCAGTTTTGCTCCGGGCTCATCTGGAAACACCATATATTTT.

This clonotype was counted at least ten times. The V call is TRBV7-9, the J call TRBJ1-1; TRBD1 is a possible D gene (6 bases). Trimming removed 1 base from V and 5 bases from J, with 8 bases in between. CDR3 length: 13 amino acids. The V gene's germline CDR1 is SEHNR and CDR2 FQNEAQ (reference sequence). The CDR3 protein is CASSLEGGTEAFF. The CDR3 bases are TGTGCCAGCAGCTTAGAGGGGGGTACTGAAGCTTTCTTT.

In this sample, this clonotype turned up many times. The V gene is TRBV28, the J gene TRBJ1-2; TRBD1 matches at 10 bases. The CDR3 extends over 14 amino acids. Germline V lookup: CDR1 MDHEN, CDR2 SYDVKM. The V and J ends lost 6 bases and 5 bases, in that order; junction bases with no gene match: 6. CDR3 sequence (DNA): TGTGCCAGCAGGTGGACAGGGGGACTTTATGGCTACACCTTC. It encodes CASRWTGGLYGYTF.

The V and J genes are TRBV27 and TRBJ1-1; no firm D call. Germline assignment: CDR1 MNHEY and CDR2 SMNVEV (reference sequence). This CDR3 has 15 residues. The V end lost 0 bases, the J end lost 5 bases, and 13 bases lay between the germline ends. CDR3 residues: CASSLSFNGGTEAFF. CDR3 in DNA: TGTGCCAGCAGTTTATCGTTTAATGGAGGGACTGAAGCTTTCTTT.

The chain uses TRBV4-2 and TRBJ2-7, with 7 bases lining up with TRBD1. The ends lost 4 bases at V and 2 bases at J; junction bases unmatched: 14. CDR1 and CDR2 (germline): LGHNA, YNFKEQ. CDR3 length: 17 amino acids. The CDR3 nucleotides read TGTGCCAGCAGCCCCACCACCTACAGGGGTTCCACCTACGAGCAGTACTTC. This codes for CASSPTTYRGSTYEQYF.

This clonotype has a count of ten or more. The chain is built from TRBV29-1 and TRBJ2-1; 7 bases are shared with TRBD2. CDR1 and CDR2 (germline): SQVTM, ANQGSEA. V lost 6 bases and J lost 2; bases outside the gene matches: 7. The CDR3 is made up of 14 amino acids. The CDR3 here is CSVDRAGAYNEQFF. In nucleotides, the CDR3 is TGCAGCGTAGATCGGGCGGGGGCCTACAATGAGCAGTTCTTC.

The table lists this clonotype with many counts. The V call is TRBV10-2, the J call TRBJ2-2; 9 bases are a match to TRBD1. With V trimmed by 3 bases and J by 6 bases, 8 bases remained unmatched. Germline CDR1 WSHSY, CDR2 SAAADI. The length of the CDR3 is 16 residues. This chain's CDR3 is CASSEYGTGNSGELFF. Written as DNA, the CDR3 is TGCGCCAGCAGTGAATACGGGACAGGGAATTCCGGGGAGCTGTTTTTT.

This clonotype turned up a few times. The chain is built from TRBV5-1 and TRBJ1-1; D perhaps matches TRBD1 (5 bases). CDR3 length equals 13 residues. The germline gives CDR1 SGHRS, CDR2 YFSETQ. Trimming cost V 2 bases and J 4 bases, with 9 bases left between them. In DNA form, the CDR3 reads TGCGCCAGCAGCTTAGGGGTGAGCACTGAAGCTTTCTTT. Protein sequence: CASSLGVSTEAFF.

This clonotype was recorded many times. The rearrangement links TRBV10-3 to TRBJ2-7; D might be TRBD1 or TRBD2, each matching 6 bases. The CDR3 spans 15 residues. V was clipped by 6 bases and J by 0 bases, with 15 bases between them. Germline values: CDR1 ENHRY, CDR2 SYGVKD. CDR3 coding DNA: TGTGCCATCAGAAAAGGGGGGACACTCTCCTACGAGCAGTACTTC. This gives the protein CAIRKGGTLSYEQYF.

The rearrangement links TRBV28 to TRBJ2-1; 8 bases line up with TRBD2. Germline lookup yields CDR1 MDHEN and CDR2 SYDVKM. Trimming at V came to 8 bases and at J to 2 bases, leaving 5 bases not matched to a gene. The CDR3 consists of 14 residues. The CDR3 reads CASGIGGAYNEQFF. CDR3 nucleotide sequence: TGTGCCAGCGGGATCGGGGGGGCCTACAATGAGCAGTTCTTC. The variable domain in full, completed from reference TRBV28 and TRBJ2-1, reads DVKVTQSSRYLVKRTGEKVFLECVQDMDHENMFWYRQDPGLGLRLIYFSYDVKMKEKGDIPEGYSVSREKKERFSLILESASTNQTSMYLCASGIGGAYNEQFFGPGTRLTVL.

Comments on this clonotype: The junction and the germline gene differ at one end; a read error may be behind it. J is TRBJ2-3 and V is TRBV24-1; D is unclear. Germline CDR1 reads KGHDR; CDR2 reads SFDVKD. The length of the CDR3 is 13 residues. CDR3 sequence (DNA): TGTGCCACCAGTAATTTTGACTTAATCGCGCAGTATTTT. Translated: CATSNFDLIAQYF.

This rearrangement joins TRBV7-2 to TRBJ1-6, with D tentatively TRBD1 (5 bases). Germline V gives CDR1 SGHTA, CDR2 FQGNSA. The CDR3 extends over 16 amino acids. V was clipped by 4 bases and J by 6 bases, with 16 bases between them. The CDR3 here is CASSSQAVLSNSPLHF. The CDR3 nucleotides are TGTGCCAGCAGCTCACAGGCGGTGCTTAGTAATTCACCCCTCCACTTT.

The sample holds many counts of this clonotype. This rearrangement joins TRBV24-1 to TRBJ2-6; D unresolved. V shed 2 bases and J shed 2 bases, with 12 bases lying between them. Germline V CDR1 and CDR2: KGHDR, SFDVKD. This CDR3 region has 17 residues. The CDR3 DNA sequence: TGTGCCACCAGTGATTCGATCATAAGGCCTGGGGCCAACGTCCTGACTTTC. As protein: CATSDSIIRPGANVLTF.

At least ten counts were recorded for this clonotype. The chain recombines TRBV28 with TRBJ1-2; tentatively, D is TRBD1 (5 bases). Germline V gives CDR1 MDHEN, CDR2 SYDVKM. The CDR3 is 13 amino acids. With 8 bases removed from V and 8 bases from J, the gap between germline ends came to 18 bases. CDR3 nucleotides: TGTGCCAGCCTCTCTGGGGGGAGGAGAGGCTACACCTTC. This encodes CASLSGGRRGYTF.

This clonotype was detected many times. The gene calls are TRBV12-3 or TRBV12-4 and TRBJ2-1; 8 nucleotides match TRBD2. V was clipped by 8 bases and J by 9 bases; unmatched bases: 15. The CDR3 is 15 amino acids. Written as DNA, the CDR3 is TGTGCCAGCTCTCGCGATCTAGCGGGTAGAGGTGAGCAGTTCTTC. Translating it yields CASSRDLAGRGEQFF.

The chain joins TRBV4-2 to TRBJ2-1; 9 nucleotides match TRBD2. The CDR3 contains 16 residues. After removal of 1 base from V and 2 bases from J, the junction contained 3 bases not matched to a gene. The germline V gene has CDR1 LGHNA and CDR2 YNFKEQ. The chain's CDR3 is CASSQAVAGAYNEQFF. CDR3 in DNA: TGTGCCAGCAGCCAAGCCGTAGCGGGGGCCTACAATGAGCAGTTCTTC.

This clonotype was seen a handful of times. V is TRBV10-3 and J is TRBJ2-2, with TRBD1 identical over 8 bases. The CDR3 loop spans 15 amino acids. Germline V gene lookup returns CDR1 ENHRY and CDR2 SYGVKD. The V and J ends lost 6 bases and 0 bases, in that order; junction bases with no gene match: 3. CDR3 protein: CAIRGTGANTGELFF. CDR3 nucleotides: TGTGCCATCAGAGGGACAGGCGCGAACACCGGGGAGCTGTTTTTT.

At least ten counts were recorded for this clonotype. The chain has TRBV28 and TRBJ2-7; TRBD1 matches at 7 bases. The CDR3 totals 13 residues. CDR1 MDHEN and CDR2 SYDVKM come from the germline V gene. V lost 2 bases to trimming and J lost 4 bases; unmatched junction nucleotides: 2. CDR3 DNA sequence: TGTGCCAGCAGTTTAGGGACAGAATACGAGCAGTACTTC. It encodes CASSLGTEYEQYF.

At least ten counts were recorded for this clonotype. V and J are TRBV27 and TRBJ2-7; 8 bases align to TRBD1. V lost 6 bases and J lost 7; bases outside the gene matches: 11. The CDR3 length is 14 residues. From germline, CDR1 is MNHEY and CDR2 SMNVEV (reference sequence). CDR3 loop: CASRSRTGMGEQYF. The CDR3 DNA reads TGTGCCAGCAGATCCAGGACAGGGATGGGGGAGCAGTACTTC.

In its sample, this clonotype was seen many times. The chain joins TRBV18 to TRBJ1-3, with D unclear. The CDR3 has 14 residues. Germline V gene sequence: CDR1 KGHSH, CDR2 LQKENI. V lost 3 bases and J 0 bases, leaving 6 bases between the germline ends. CDR3 region: CASSPLGSGNTIYF. The DNA of the CDR3 is TGTGCCAGCTCACCTTTGGGCTCTGGAAACACCATATATTTT.

This clonotype was seen only a few times. This sequence joins TRBV4-3 and TRBJ1-3; 8 bases align to TRBD1. This CDR3 region has 15 residues. The V segment lost 4 bases and the J segment 4 bases; nucleotides outside the gene matches: 6. Germline-derived CDR1 and CDR2 are LGHNA and YSLEER. The CDR3 DNA reads as TGCGCCAGCAGCCCCAGGGACAGGCCAGGAAACACCATATATTTT. Translating it yields CASSPRDRPGNTIYF.

This clonotype was counted a single time. The chain joins TRBV7-2 to TRBJ2-3; D gene ambiguous. V dropped 3 bases and J dropped 6 bases, with 4 bases sitting between them. CDR1 and CDR2 from the germline V gene are SGHTA and FQGNSA. The CDR3 extends over 11 amino acids. CDR3 DNA: TGTGCCAGCAGCTTCATGGATACGCAGTATTTT. The encoded protein is CASSFMDTQYF.

This clonotype was seen repeatedly, ten times or more. This chain uses TRBV24-1 with TRBJ2-4, with D unresolved. The germline V gene encodes CDR1 KGHDR and CDR2 SFDVKD. The CDR3 extends over 12 amino acids. With 12 bases removed from V and 0 bases from J, the gap between germline ends came to 8 bases. The CDR3 sequence: CASSVAKNIQYF. CDR3 nucleotide sequence: TGTGCCTCGTCGGTAGCCAAAAACATTCAGTACTTC.

The table lists this clonotype with a few counts. The chain couples TRBV4-3 to TRBJ2-1; 7 bases are shared with TRBD1. The CDR3 runs 16 residues. Germline CDR1 is LGHNA and CDR2 is YSLEER. J gave up 1 base and V 0 bases, and 3 bases lay outside the gene matches. CDR3 amino acids: CASSQDRDRSYNEQFF. Here the CDR3 DNA reads TGCGCCAGCAGCCAAGATCGGGACAGATCCTACAATGAGCAGTTCTTC.

The sample holds many counts of this clonotype. The chain combines TRBV5-6 with TRBJ2-1; D is possibly TRBD1 (6 bases). Trimming took off 3 bases at V and 5 bases at J, with 12 bases between the two ends. CDR3 size: 14 residues. CDR1 is SGHDT, CDR2 YYEEEE, per germline. The chain's CDR3 is CASSYGTHNNEQFF. Here the CDR3 DNA reads TGTGCCAGCAGCTACGGGACACACAACAATGAGCAGTTCTTC.

J is TRBJ2-1 and V is TRBV7-9; D ambiguous. Germline lookup yields CDR1 SEHNR and CDR2 FQNEAQ (reference sequence). This CDR3 spans 13 amino acids. Deletions cut 5 bases from V and 4 bases from J, with 9 bases between. In DNA form, the CDR3 reads TGTGCCAGCAGCATAGAGACTTACAATGAGCAGTTCTTC. Translated, it gives CASSIETYNEQFF.

The genes are TRBV5-1 and TRBJ2-3; TRBD2 matches at 7 bases. The V and J ends lost 4 bases and 2 bases, in that order; junction bases with no gene match: 4. This CDR3 is 14 amino acids long. Germline CDR1 SGHRS, CDR2 YFSETQ. CDR3 residues: CASSTGTTTDTQYF. Written as DNA, the CDR3 is TGCGCCAGCAGCACCGGGACTACCACAGATACGCAGTATTTT.

This clonotype was detected only a few times. J is TRBJ2-3 and V is TRBV7-9; 8 bases are shared with TRBD2. Germline V gene data show CDR1 as SEHNR and CDR2 as FQNEAQ (reference sequence). With 3 bases clipped from V and 4 bases from J, the junction kept 3 bases outside the gene matches. The CDR3 covers 14 residues. DNA for the CDR3: TGTGCCAGCAGCTTGCGGGGGGTGGCAGATACGCAGTATTTT. The encoded protein is CASSLRGVADTQYF.

The chain employs TRBV29-1 and TRBJ1-1, with D unclear. The CDR3 runs to 13 residues. V was pared by 3 bases and J by 3 bases, with 11 bases between. From germline, CDR1 is SQVTM and CDR2 ANQGSEA. CDR3 nucleotide sequence: TGCAGCGTTGATAGGCAATGGGACACTGAAGCTTTCTTT. It codes for CSVDRQWDTEAFF.

V gene TRBV24-1 combines with J gene TRBJ2-5; 7 positions match TRBD1. The CDR3 spans 14 residues. V lost 4 bases to trimming and J lost 2 bases; unmatched junction nucleotides: 3. The germline V gene has CDR1 KGHDR and CDR2 SFDVKD. CDR3 sequence (DNA): TGTGCCACCAGTGAGGGGACAGCTCAAGAGACCCAGTACTTC. It is translated as CATSEGTAQETQYF.

In its sample, this clonotype was seen many times. The chain recombines TRBV7-2 with TRBJ1-6; 7 nucleotides align to TRBD1. The ends lost 5 bases at V and 4 bases at J; junction bases unmatched: 5. The CDR3 sequence is 15 residues long. Germline V gene data show CDR1 as SGHTA and CDR2 as FQGNSA. The CDR3: CASSLWGQYNSPLHF. The CDR3 DNA sequence: TGTGCCAGCAGCCTCTGGGGACAGTATAATTCACCCCTCCACTTT.

This clonotype was picked up many times. The chain couples TRBV7-9 to TRBJ1-3; D remains ambiguous. Germline values: CDR1 SEHNR, CDR2 FQNEAQ (reference sequence). Trimming stripped 8 bases from V and 4 bases from J, with 6 bases between. The CDR3 runs 11 residues. The CDR3 nucleotides read TGTGCCAGCGCAACAGGAAACACCATATATTTT. This translates into CASATGNTIYF.